Below, one TCR beta chain is given with its context. V shed 7 bases and J shed 7 bases, with 13 bases lying between them. The CDR3 spans 12 residues. Per the germline V gene, CDR1 is MNHEY and CDR2 is SVGAGI. This sample was included in a study of T cell repertoires in MIS-A myocarditis. Only in-frame clones appear in the TCRdb table, and some are missing; sequencing was by immunoSEQ multiplex PCR. Of over 12,000 clones listed, about 74% are singletons. This TCR came from a man younger than 35 with fulminant myocarditis from multisystem inflammatory syndrome in adults (MIS-A) after COVID-19. Sequencing input: left ventricle heart tissue obtained at autopsy. The chain carries TRBV6-5 and TRBJ1-2; possible D gene TRBD1, 5 bases. CDR3 sequence: CASTLPGGGYTF. For the CDR3, the DNA is TGTGCCAGCACTCTCCCCGGGGGTGGCTACACCTTC.